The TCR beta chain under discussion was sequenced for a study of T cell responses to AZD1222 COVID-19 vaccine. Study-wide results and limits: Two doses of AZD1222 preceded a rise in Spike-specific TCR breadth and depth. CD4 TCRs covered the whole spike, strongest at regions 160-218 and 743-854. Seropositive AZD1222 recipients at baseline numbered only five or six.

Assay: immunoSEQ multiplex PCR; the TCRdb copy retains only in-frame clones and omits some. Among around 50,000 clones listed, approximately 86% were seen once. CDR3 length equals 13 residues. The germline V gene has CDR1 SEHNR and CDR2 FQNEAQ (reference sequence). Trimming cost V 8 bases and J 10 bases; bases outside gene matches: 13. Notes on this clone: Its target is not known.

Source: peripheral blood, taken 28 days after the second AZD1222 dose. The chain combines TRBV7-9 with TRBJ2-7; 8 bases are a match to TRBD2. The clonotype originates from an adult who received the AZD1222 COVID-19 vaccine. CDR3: CASAWGTGGSQYF. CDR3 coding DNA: TGTGCCAGCGCATGGGGAACGGGGGGGAGCCAGTACTTC.